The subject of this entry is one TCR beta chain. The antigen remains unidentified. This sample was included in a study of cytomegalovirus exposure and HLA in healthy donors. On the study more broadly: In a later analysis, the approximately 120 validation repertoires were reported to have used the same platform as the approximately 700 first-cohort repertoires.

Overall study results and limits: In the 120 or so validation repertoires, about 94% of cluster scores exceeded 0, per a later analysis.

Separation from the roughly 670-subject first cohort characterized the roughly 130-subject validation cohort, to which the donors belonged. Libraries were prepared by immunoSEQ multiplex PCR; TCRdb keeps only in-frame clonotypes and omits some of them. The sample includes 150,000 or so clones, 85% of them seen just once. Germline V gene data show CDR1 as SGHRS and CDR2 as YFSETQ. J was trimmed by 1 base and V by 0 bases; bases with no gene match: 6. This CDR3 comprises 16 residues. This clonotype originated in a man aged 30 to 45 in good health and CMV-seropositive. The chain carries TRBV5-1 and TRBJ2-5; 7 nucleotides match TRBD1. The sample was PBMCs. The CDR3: CASSLDTGTAQETQYF. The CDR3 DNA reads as TGCGCCAGCAGCTTGGATACCGGGACAGCCCAAGAGACCCAGTACTTC. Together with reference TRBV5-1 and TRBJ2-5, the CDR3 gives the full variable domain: KAGVTQTPRYLIKTRGQQVTLSCSPISGHRSVSWYQQTPGQGLQFLFEYFSETQRNKGNFPGRFSGRQFSNSRSEMNVSTLELGDSALYLCASSLDTGTAQETQYFGPGTRLLVL.